Listed here are 8 T cell receptor beta chains from one sample, sequenced in a study of cytomegalovirus exposure and HLA in healthy donors. PCR employed 60 Vbeta and 13 Jbeta primers. Only in-frame clones appear in the TCRdb table, and some are missing; sequencing was by immunoSEQ multiplex PCR. The sample consists of approximately 140,000 clones, around 79% of them appearing once. Sequenced material: PBMCs. These receptors were obtained from a woman in her thirties or forties in good health and CMV-seropositive.

The chain has TRBV6-1 and TRBJ2-7; D ambiguous. V lost 6 bases and J 6 bases, leaving 12 bases between the germline ends. Germline V gene data show CDR1 as MNHNS and CDR2 as SASEGT. CDR3 length: 12 residues. CDR3 sequence (DNA): TGTGCCAGCAGCGGAGAGTGGATCGAGCAGTACTTC. It codes for CASSGEWIEQYF.

V and J are TRBV6-1 and TRBJ1-1; D perhaps matches TRBD1 (5 bases). V lost 6 bases to trimming and J lost 0 bases, with 8 bases between them. The V gene's germline CDR1 is MNHNS and CDR2 SASEGT. There are 13 residues in the CDR3. The chain's CDR3 is CASSKTVNTEAFF. CDR3 nucleotides: TGTGCCAGCAGCAAGACAGTGAACACTGAAGCTTTCTTT.

This clone was seen more than once but under ten times. The genes are TRBV2 and TRBJ1-1; D is ambiguous. V was clipped by 3 bases and J by 0 bases, with 11 bases between them. CDR3 size: 15 residues. Per germline, CDR1 SNHLY and CDR2 FYNNEI. As DNA, the CDR3 is TGTGCCAGCAGTGAGTCAGTTACCATGAACACTGAAGCTTTCTTT. Protein sequence: CASSESVTMNTEAFF.

The chain couples TRBV19 to TRBJ1-5, with a weak D call TRBD1 (5 bases). The CDR3 totals 14 residues. Trimming pared 4 bases from V and 10 bases from J, leaving 17 bases between. Germline lookup yields CDR1 LNHDA and CDR2 SQIVND (reference sequence). The CDR3 coding sequence is TGTGCCAGTAGTAGACAGCTCAATCAAGGTCCCCAGCATTTT. Translated, it gives CASSRQLNQGPQHF.

The chain links TRBV11-2 to TRBJ2-3, with 8 bases lining up with TRBD2. The germline CDR1 and CDR2 sequences are SGHAT and FQNNGV. V lost 8 bases to trimming and J lost 5 bases; unmatched junction nucleotides: 9. This CDR3 has 14 amino acids. The chain's CDR3 is CASRLSGGKDTQYF. The CDR3 DNA follows: TGTGCCAGCCGTCTGAGCGGGGGTAAAGATACGCAGTATTTT.

The rearrangement uses TRBV9 and TRBJ1-6, with D unresolved. CDR1 is SGDLS and CDR2 is YYNGEE in the germline V gene. V dropped 3 bases and J dropped 16 bases, with 11 bases sitting between them. This CDR3 region has 11 residues. In DNA, the CDR3 is TGTGCCAGCAGCGCGGGAGAACAGCTCCACTTT. This encodes CASSAGEQLHF.

V is TRBV15 and J is TRBJ2-2; maybe TRBD1 (5 bases). The V gene's germline CDR1 is LNHNV and CDR2 YYDKDF (reference sequence). Trimming removed 5 bases at V and 1 base at J, with 14 bases between. CDR3 length: 16 amino acids. CDR3 sequence (DNA): TGTGCCACCAGCCATGGACACCTCTTGAACACCGGGGAGCTGTTTTTT. As protein: CATSHGHLLNTGELFF.

V usage is TRBV27 and J usage is TRBJ2-5, with TRBD2 matching over 9 bases. J lost 5 bases, V lost 2 bases, and 9 bases had no gene match. The V gene's germline CDR1 is MNHEY and CDR2 SMNVEV (reference sequence). The CDR3 loop spans 16 amino acids. In nucleotides, the CDR3 is TGTGCCAGCAGTTTAGTTGCGGGGGGGCCAGGGGAGACCCAGTACTTC. Its protein product is CASSLVAGGPGETQYF.